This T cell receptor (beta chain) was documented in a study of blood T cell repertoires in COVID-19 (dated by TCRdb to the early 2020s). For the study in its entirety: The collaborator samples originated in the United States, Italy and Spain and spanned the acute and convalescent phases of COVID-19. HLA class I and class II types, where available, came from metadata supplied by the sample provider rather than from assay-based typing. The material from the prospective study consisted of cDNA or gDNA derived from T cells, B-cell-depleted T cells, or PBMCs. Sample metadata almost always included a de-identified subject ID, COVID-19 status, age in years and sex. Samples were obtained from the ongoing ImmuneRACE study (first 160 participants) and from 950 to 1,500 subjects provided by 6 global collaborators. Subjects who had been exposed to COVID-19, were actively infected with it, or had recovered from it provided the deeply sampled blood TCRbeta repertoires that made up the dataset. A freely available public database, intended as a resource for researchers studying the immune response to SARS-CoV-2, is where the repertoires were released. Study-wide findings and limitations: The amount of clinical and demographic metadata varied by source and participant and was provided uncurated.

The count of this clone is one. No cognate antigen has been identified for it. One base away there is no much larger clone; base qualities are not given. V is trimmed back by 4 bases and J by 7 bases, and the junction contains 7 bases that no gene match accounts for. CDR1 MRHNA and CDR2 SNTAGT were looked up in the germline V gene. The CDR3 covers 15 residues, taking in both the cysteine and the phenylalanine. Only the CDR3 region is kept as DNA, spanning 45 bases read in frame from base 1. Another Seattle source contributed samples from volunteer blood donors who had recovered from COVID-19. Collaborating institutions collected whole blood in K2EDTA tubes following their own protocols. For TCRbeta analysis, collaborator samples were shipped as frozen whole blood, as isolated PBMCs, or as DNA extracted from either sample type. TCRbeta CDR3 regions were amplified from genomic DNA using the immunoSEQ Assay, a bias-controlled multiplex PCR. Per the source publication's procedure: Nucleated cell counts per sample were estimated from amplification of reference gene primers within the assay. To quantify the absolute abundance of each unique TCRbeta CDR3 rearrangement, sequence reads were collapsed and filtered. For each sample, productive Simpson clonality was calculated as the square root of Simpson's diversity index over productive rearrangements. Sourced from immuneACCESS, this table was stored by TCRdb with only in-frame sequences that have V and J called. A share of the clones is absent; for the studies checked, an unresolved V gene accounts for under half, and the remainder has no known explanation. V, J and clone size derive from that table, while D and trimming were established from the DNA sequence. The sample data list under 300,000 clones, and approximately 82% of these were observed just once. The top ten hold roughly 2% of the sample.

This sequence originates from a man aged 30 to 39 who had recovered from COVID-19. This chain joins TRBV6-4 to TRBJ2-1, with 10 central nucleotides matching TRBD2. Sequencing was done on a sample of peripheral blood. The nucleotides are TGTGCCAGCAGTGTACTAGCGGGGAGTGTGAATGAGCAGTTCTTC. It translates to CASSVLAGSVNEQFF.